One sample yielded the 13 T cell receptor beta chains listed below, sequenced in a study of cytomegalovirus exposure and HLA in healthy donors. The PCR ran on 60 Vbeta and 13 Jbeta primers. Repertoires were generated with immunoSEQ multiplex PCR, while TCRdb's copy carries only in-frame clones and drops some. The sample holds under 250,000 clones, over 65% seen once. Sequenced input: PBMCs. The origin of the receptors is a human donor in good health.

This chain connects TRBV6-5 to TRBJ2-7; D remains ambiguous. The germline gives CDR1 MNHEY, CDR2 SVGAGI. The length of the CDR3 is 16 residues. V lost 2 bases to trimming and J lost 3 bases, with 17 bases between them. The CDR3 DNA is TGTGCCAGCAGTTACCTTATGGCAGGTTATATCTACGAGCAGTACTTC. Its protein is CASSYLMAGYIYEQYF.

This chain links TRBV25-1 with TRBJ2-1; 8 nucleotides line up with TRBD2. The CDR3 spans 15 residues. Germline CDR1 is MGHDK and CDR2 is SYGVNS. V lost 8 bases and J lost 5; bases outside the gene matches: 11. The CDR3 DNA follows: TGTGCCAGCTCCTTAGCGGGAAGGGGACACAATGAGCAGTTCTTC. This translates into CASSLAGRGHNEQFF.

The chain is built from TRBV7-9 and TRBJ2-5; D is possibly TRBD1 (6 bases). From germline, CDR1 is SEHNR and CDR2 FQNEAQ (reference sequence). The CDR3 loop spans 15 amino acids. V was shortened by 1 base and J by 3 bases, with 12 bases between the two germline ends. The chain's CDR3 is CASSLEGSGEETQYF. DNA for the CDR3: TGTGCCAGCAGCTTAGAAGGTTCAGGGGAAGAGACCCAGTACTTC.

This chain uses TRBV4-1 with TRBJ2-5, with 9 bases aligning to TRBD1. The J call could be wrong; TRBJ2-7 is a better fit for the DNA end. The CDR3 contains 17 residues. Germline-derived CDR1 and CDR2 are MGHRA and YSYEKL. The CDR3 loop is CASSQLTPGQGPYEQYF. The CDR3, as DNA: TGCGCCAGCAGCCAACTGACTCCGGGACAGGGTCCCTACGAGCAGTACTTC.

The chain has TRBV27 and TRBJ1-1, with D possibly being TRBD1 (6 bases). Germline values: CDR1 MNHEY, CDR2 SMNVEV (reference sequence). The V and J ends lost 8 bases and 6 bases respectively, with 13 bases between them. CDR3 size: 12 residues. In DNA, the CDR3 is TGTGCCAGCCGAGGGGGGGCGGCTGAAGCTTTCTTT. Its translation is CASRGGAAEAFF.

The rearrangement joins TRBV5-1 to TRBJ1-4; D gene ambiguous. CDR3 length: 15 amino acids. V was shortened by 0 bases and J by 5 bases, with 11 bases between the two germline ends. Germline V lookup: CDR1 SGHRS, CDR2 YFSETQ. The chain's CDR3 is CASSLEWALNEKLFF. The DNA of the CDR3 is TGCGCCAGCAGCTTGGAGTGGGCCCTAAATGAAAAACTGTTTTTT.

The chain is built from TRBV6-5 and TRBJ2-7; 11 nucleotides agree with TRBD1. J lost 3 bases, V lost 5 bases, and 6 bases had no gene match. Germline values: CDR1 MNHEY, CDR2 SVGAGI. This CDR3 region has 15 residues. The CDR3 region has the DNA TGTGCCAGCAGTAACCGGGACAGGGGGATCTACGAGCAGTACTTC. This encodes CASSNRDRGIYEQYF.

The chain carries TRBV29-1 and TRBJ2-1; no definite D call. The CDR3 consists of 13 residues. CDR1 and CDR2 (germline): SQVTM, ANQGSEA. V was clipped by 3 bases and J by 4 bases, with 10 bases between them. In nucleotides, the CDR3 is TGCAGCGTTGACTTAGCCGGGTACAATGAGCAGTTCTTC. It codes for CSVDLAGYNEQFF.

The chain carries TRBV27 and TRBJ1-5; the D gene is possibly TRBD1 (6 bases). Germline V gene data show CDR1 as MNHEY and CDR2 as SMNVEV (reference sequence). V was shortened by 6 bases and J by 3 bases, with 15 bases between the two germline ends. The CDR3 extends over 15 amino acids. For the CDR3, the DNA is TGTGCCAGCAGCTTAGACAGGACCCACAATCAGCCCCAGCATTTT. Residues: CASSLDRTHNQPQHF.

The CDR3 DNA reads TGTGCCAGTAGTCTTACGACTAGCGGGAGTTACGATGAGCAGTTCTTC. Translated: CASSLTTSGSYDEQFF. The chain couples TRBV19 to TRBJ2-1; 12 bases line up with TRBD2. The CDR3 totals 16 residues. Germline loops: CDR1 LNHDA, CDR2 SQIVND (reference sequence). The V and J ends lost 5 bases and 8 bases, in that order; junction bases with no gene match: 10.

Here the CDR3 reads CAISELGLAGEQFF. The CDR3 DNA is TGTGCCATCAGTGAGCTGGGACTAGCGGGCGAGCAGTTCTTC. This chain uses TRBV10-3 with TRBJ2-1; 12 bases map to TRBD2. V was clipped by 2 bases and J by 10 bases; unmatched bases: 3. Germline V gives CDR1 ENHRY, CDR2 SYGVKD. The CDR3 runs to 14 residues.

This clone was counted only a few times. V usage is TRBV28 and J usage is TRBJ1-3; 7 bases map to TRBD1. The V and J ends lost 6 bases and 2 bases, in that order; junction bases with no gene match: 4. The CDR3 extends over 14 amino acids. CDR1 and CDR2 (germline): MDHEN, SYDVKM. The DNA for the CDR3 is TGTGCCAGCAGAAGCACAGGGGCTGGAAACACCATATATTTT. Protein product: CASRSTGAGNTIYF.

The gene calls are TRBV28 and TRBJ1-4; D gene ambiguous. Between the trimmed V and J ends, which lost 7 bases and 7 bases, there was a span of 10 bases. Germline V gene lookup returns CDR1 MDHEN and CDR2 SYDVKM. CDR3 length equals 12 residues. In DNA form, the CDR3 reads TGTGCCAGCAATCGGGAGCGTGAAAAACTGTTTTTT. Amino acid sequence: CASNREREKLFF.